These 24 T cell receptor beta chains came from one sample sequenced in a study of T-cell memory formation after mild COVID-19. TCRdb re-analysed the 5' RACE reads in MiXCR, keeping a single row per CDR3 protein. In the table there are 550,000 to 700,000 distinct CDR3 sequences, around 16% of which are singletons. Sequenced: PBMCs or a T cell subset sorted from them (not recorded which). The receptor set was obtained from an adult woman who had mild COVID-19 (a few samples of this study predate the infection). Cell type and time point are not known.

This clonotype was observed a few times. The rearrangement links TRBV3-1 to TRBJ1-1; 8 positions match TRBD1. Trimming at V came to 6 bases and at J to 4 bases, leaving 10 bases not matched to a gene. Germline CDR1 reads LGHDT; CDR2 reads YNNKEL (reference sequence). This CDR3 comprises 15 residues. CDR3 loop: CASSPTDRGATEAFF. The CDR3, as DNA: TGTGCCAGCAGTCCCACCGACAGGGGTGCCACTGAAGCTTTCTTT.

This chain connects TRBV7-8 to TRBJ2-7; D not resolved. The CDR3 loop spans 15 amino acids. Between the trimmed V and J ends, which lost 1 base and 0 bases, there was a span of 10 bases. Germline V gene lookup returns CDR1 SGHVS and CDR2 FQNEAQ. CDR3 amino acids: CASSLVWRSSYEQYF. DNA of the CDR3: TGTGCCAGCAGCTTAGTGTGGCGGAGCTCCTACGAGCAGTACTTC. Full variable domain (outside the CDR3, taken from reference TRBV7-8 and TRBJ2-7): GAGVSQSPRYKVAKRGQDVALRCDPISGHVSLFWYQQALGQGPEFLTYFQNEAQLDKSGLPSDRFFAERPEGSVSTLKIQRTQQEDSAVYLCASSLVWRSSYEQYFGPGTRLTVT.

This clonotype was counted only a few times. V usage is TRBV5-4 and J usage is TRBJ2-1, with unresolved D. This CDR3 is built from 13 residues. Per germline, CDR1 SGHNT and CDR2 YYREEE (reference sequence). V dropped 4 bases and J dropped 8 bases, with 13 bases sitting between them. This CDR3 reads CASSPIRGDEQFF. The CDR3 DNA follows: TGTGCCAGCAGCCCAATTCGTGGCGATGAGCAGTTCTTC. The complete variable domain, with remaining parts taken from reference TRBV5-4 and TRBJ2-1, reads ETGVTQSPTHLIKTRGQQVTLRCSSQSGHNTVSWYQQALGQGPQFIFQYYREEENGRGNFPPRFSGLQFPNYSSELNVNALELDDSALYLCASSPIRGDEQFFGPGTRLTVL.

This clonotype was seen only a few times. The rearrangement uses TRBV12-3 or TRBV12-4 and TRBJ2-7; TRBD2 matches 11 bases. The CDR3 covers 19 residues. The V segment lost 5 bases and the J segment 2 bases; nucleotides outside the gene matches: 17. The CDR3, as DNA: TGTGCCAGCAGTCCGGGGGAGTCGGGACTAGCGGTCCAAACCTACGAGCAGTACTTC. Protein: CASSPGESGLAVQTYEQYF.

This clonotype was picked up a small number of times. The chain has TRBV24-1 and TRBJ1-5, with unresolved D. This CDR3 spans 16 amino acids. Trimming cost V 4 bases and J 3 bases, with 15 bases left between them. In germline, CDR1 is KGHDR, CDR2 SFDVKD. The CDR3 nucleotides read TGTGCCACCAGTGACCCGGGCGATGAGTCCAATCAGCCCCAGCATTTT. Encoded protein: CATSDPGDESNQPQHF.

This chain links TRBV9 with TRBJ2-7; 7 bases agree with TRBD1. The CDR3 covers 14 residues. V shed 4 bases, J shed 4 bases, and the junction held 8 bases outside the gene matches. Germline CDR1 is SGDLS and CDR2 is YYNGEE. DNA of the CDR3: TGTGCCAGCAGCCCGACAGGGAAGGATTACGAGCAGTACTTC. Its protein is CASSPTGKDYEQYF. Looking up the rest from reference TRBV9 and TRBJ2-7 gives the full variable domain: DSGVTQTPKHLITATGQRVTLRCSPRSGDLSVYWYQQSLDQGLQFLIQYYNGEERAKGNILERFSAQQFPDLHSELNLSSLELGDSALYFCASSPTGKDYEQYFGPGTRLTVT.

The gene calls are TRBV12-3 or TRBV12-4 and TRBJ2-7; the D gene is possibly TRBD1 (5 bases). The length of the CDR3 is 16 residues. With 3 bases removed from V and 0 bases from J, the gap between germline ends came to 15 bases. CDR3 residues: CASSFRVYPPSYEQYF. DNA of the CDR3: TGTGCCAGCAGTTTCAGGGTCTATCCTCCCTCCTACGAGCAGTACTTC.

The sample holds a few counts of this clonotype. The chain combines TRBV15 with TRBJ1-2, with D possibly being TRBD1 (5 bases). Germline V gene sequence: CDR1 LNHNV, CDR2 YYDKDF (reference sequence). The V and J ends lost 9 bases and 4 bases respectively, with 15 bases between them. The CDR3 runs 13 residues. As DNA, the CDR3 is TGTGCCACAGCGGGCGGCGGGGGCTATGGCTACACCTTC. Translated, it gives CATAGGGGYGYTF.

Only a few counts were recorded for this clonotype. This rearrangement joins TRBV4-3 to TRBJ2-3; perhaps TRBD2 as D (6 bases). CDR1 and CDR2 (germline): LGHNA, YSLEER. The CDR3 loop spans 14 amino acids. V was trimmed by 3 bases and J by 5 bases, leaving 12 bases between them. CDR3 residues: CASSHGLGGDTQYF. CDR3 DNA: TGCGCCAGCAGCCACGGTCTCGGGGGAGATACGCAGTATTTT.

The chain recombines TRBV11-2 with TRBJ2-3; D is possibly TRBD2 (6 bases). This CDR3 has 15 residues. V dropped 2 bases and J dropped 2 bases, with 11 bases sitting between them. The germline V gene has CDR1 SGHAT and CDR2 FQNNGV. For the CDR3, the DNA is TGTGCCAGCAGCTTAATCGGGGGAACCACAGATACGCAGTATTTT. Its translation: CASSLIGGTTDTQYF.

Only a few counts were recorded for this clonotype. V usage is TRBV6-2 or TRBV6-3 and J usage is TRBJ1-2, with D possibly TRBD1 on 6 matching bases. This CDR3 is built from 13 residues. Germline CDR1 is MNHEY and CDR2 is SVGEGT. Deletions cut 4 bases from V and 5 bases from J, with 11 bases between. The CDR3 sequence is CASSWGQEYGYTF. CDR3 coding DNA: TGTGCCAGCAGTTGGGGACAAGAATATGGCTACACCTTC.

The V call is TRBV5-6, the J call TRBJ2-4; D is undetermined. Trimming pared 0 bases from V and 6 bases from J, leaving 7 bases between. The CDR3 runs to 13 residues. The germline gives CDR1 SGHDT, CDR2 YYEEEE. The CDR3 here is CASSLGQLNIQYF. The CDR3 DNA reads TGTGCCAGCAGCTTGGGGCAGTTAAACATTCAGTACTTC. Drawing the rest from reference TRBV5-6 and TRBJ2-4, the complete variable domain is DAGVTQSPTHLIKTRGQQVTLRCSPKSGHDTVSWYQQALGQGPQFIFQYYEEEERQRGNFPDRFSGHQFPNYSSELNVNALLLGDSALYLCASSLGQLNIQYFGAGTRLSVL.

V gene TRBV7-3 combines with J gene TRBJ2-1; 10 positions agree with TRBD2. This CDR3 contains 16 residues. Unmatched junction bases numbered 13, after V lost 5 bases and J lost 9 bases. CDR1 and CDR2 from the germline V gene are SGHTA and FQGTGA. CDR3 DNA sequence: TGTGCCAGCAGCGAACTGGGTAGCGGGAGGTCGGGTGAGCAGTTCTTC. Translated, it gives CASSELGSGRSGEQFF.

This clonotype was seen a few times. The rearrangement links TRBV12-3 or TRBV12-4 to TRBJ2-1; 7 positions match TRBD2. Trimming removed 0 bases from V and 2 bases from J; junction bases left unmatched: 1. The CDR3 has 15 amino acids. DNA of the CDR3: TGTGCCAGCAGTTTAGCCGGACTAGCCTACAATGAGCAGTTCTTC. This gives the protein CASSLAGLAYNEQFF.

This clonotype was recorded at least ten times. The gene calls are TRBV7-6 and TRBJ1-1; D uncertain. This CDR3 is 13 amino acids long. Trimming left V 1 base short and J 4 bases short, with 7 bases between. Germline loops: CDR1 SGHVS, CDR2 FNYEAQ. Here the CDR3 reads CASSLVLATEAFF. CDR3 sequence (DNA): TGTGCCAGCAGCTTAGTTTTGGCCACTGAAGCTTTCTTT.

The chain links TRBV9 to TRBJ1-3; D call uncertain. Germline assignment: CDR1 SGDLS and CDR2 YYNGEE. Trimming stripped 4 bases from V and 2 bases from J, with 16 bases between. The CDR3 totals 16 residues. The CDR3 sequence: CASSPTHGQPGNTIYF. The CDR3 coding sequence is TGTGCCAGCAGCCCGACCCACGGCCAGCCTGGAAACACCATATATTTT. The whole variable domain, filled in from reference TRBV9 and TRBJ1-3, reads DSGVTQTPKHLITATGQRVTLRCSPRSGDLSVYWYQQSLDQGLQFLIQYYNGEERAKGNILERFSAQQFPDLHSELNLSSLELGDSALYFCASSPTHGQPGNTIYFGEGSWLTVV.

This clonotype was found a few times. The chain couples TRBV9 to TRBJ2-7, with TRBD1 matching 9 bases. The CDR3 is made up of 16 amino acids. V lost 1 base to trimming and J lost 1 base; unmatched junction nucleotides: 6. CDR1 is SGDLS and CDR2 is YYNGEE in the germline V gene. The CDR3 region has the DNA TGTGCCAGCAGCGTATCCCGGACAGGGGATTCCTACGAGCAGTACTTC. This sequence encodes CASSVSRTGDSYEQYF. The full variable domain, completed using reference TRBV9 and TRBJ2-7, is DSGVTQTPKHLITATGQRVTLRCSPRSGDLSVYWYQQSLDQGLQFLIQYYNGEERAKGNILERFSAQQFPDLHSELNLSSLELGDSALYFCASSVSRTGDSYEQYFGPGTRLTVT.

The chain has TRBV12-3 or TRBV12-4 and TRBJ1-1, with 8 nucleotides matching TRBD1. J gave up 4 bases and V 6 bases, and 7 bases lay outside the gene matches. The CDR3 is made up of 14 amino acids. CDR3 coding DNA: TGTGCCAGCAGCCCACAGGGGGGAAGCACTGAAGCTTTCTTT. This gives the protein CASSPQGGSTEAFF.

The V gene is TRBV6-4, the J gene TRBJ1-1; 8 nucleotides match TRBD1. Germline lookup yields CDR1 MRHNA and CDR2 SNTAGT. This CDR3 contains 14 residues. V was clipped by 0 bases and J by 4 bases; unmatched bases: 1. The CDR3 protein is CASSDSDRGTEAFF. CDR3 sequence (DNA): TGTGCCAGCAGTGACTCTGACAGGGGCACTGAAGCTTTCTTT.

The CDR3 DNA reads TGCGCCAGCAGCTCCCCCGGCGAAGATACGCAGTATTTT. It specifies CASSSPGEDTQYF. V is TRBV5-1 and J is TRBJ2-3, with no clear D. V dropped 3 bases and J dropped 5 bases, with 10 bases sitting between them. The germline gives CDR1 SGHRS, CDR2 YFSETQ. This CDR3 contains 13 residues.

This clonotype was detected only a few times. The chain links TRBV6-4 to TRBJ1-2, with 7 bases aligning to TRBD1. This CDR3 has 13 residues. The ends lost 5 bases at V and 8 bases at J; junction bases unmatched: 8. Germline V CDR1 and CDR2: MRHNA, SNTAGT. The CDR3 is CASSLTGAEGYTF. In DNA, the CDR3 is TGTGCCAGCAGTTTAACAGGGGCGGAAGGCTACACCTTC.

The V and J genes are TRBV5-1 and TRBJ2-3; 7 bases match TRBD1. The CDR3 loop spans 18 amino acids. Germline CDR1 is SGHRS and CDR2 is YFSETQ. J gave up 2 bases and V 2 bases, and 14 bases lay outside the gene matches. In nucleotides, the CDR3 is TGCGCCAGCAGCTTTATTTCGGCAGCAGGGGGATTCACAGATACGCAGTATTTT. Translating gives CASSFISAAGGFTDTQYF. The full variable domain, rest sourced from reference TRBV5-1 and TRBJ2-3, is KAGVTQTPRYLIKTRGQQVTLSCSPISGHRSVSWYQQTPGQGLQFLFEYFSETQRNKGNFPGRFSGRQFSNSRSEMNVSTLELGDSALYLCASSFISAAGGFTDTQYFGPGTRLTVL.

The table lists this clonotype with a few counts. The chain uses TRBV18 and TRBJ1-1, with a tentative D call TRBD1 (6 bases). CDR3 length: 17 residues. The ends were cut back, 2 bases at V and 1 base at J, with 17 bases in the middle. Germline CDR1 is KGHSH and CDR2 is LQKENI. The CDR3 DNA reads TGTGCCAGCTCACCATCACAGGGACAATGGGGGAACACTGAAGCTTTCTTT. Its protein product is CASSPSQGQWGNTEAFF.

This sequence joins TRBV3-1 and TRBJ1-2; D is ambiguous. Trimming took 1 base from V and 5 from J, leaving 11 bases between them. The germline V gene encodes CDR1 LGHDT and CDR2 YNNKEL (reference sequence). The CDR3 runs to 14 residues. The DNA of the CDR3 is TGTGCCAGCAGCCAAGGCGGCAGAATATATGGCTACACCTTC. This codes for CASSQGGRIYGYTF.